The TCR beta chain under discussion was sequenced for a study of control samples from healthy donors and cancer patients. V was shortened by 5 bases and J by 7 bases, with 17 bases between the two germline ends. The CDR3 is 15 residues long. CDR1 is SGHTA and CDR2 is FQGNSA in the germline V gene. TCRdb's copy holds only in-frame clones and misses some; the assay was immunoSEQ multiplex PCR. The sample gives about 170,000 clones, around 88% of which show up once; approximately 4.9% is in the top ten. Material: blood. V and J are TRBV7-2 and TRBJ1-4, with D perhaps matching TRBD1 (5 bases). This receptor was identified in a woman aged 25 to 39 in good health. The CDR3 nucleotides read TGTGCCAGCAGCCAAGGCCAGGGCGGGGGTGAAAAACTGTTTTTT. Translating it yields CASSQGQGGGEKLFF.